This is a list of T cell receptor beta chains from one sample in a study of T cell therapy after organ transplantation. These receptors are not linked to any known antigen. Generated by immunoSEQ multiplex PCR, the TCRdb table keeps only in-frame clones and is missing some. The sample includes some 6,000 clones, about 76% of them seen just once. Sequenced here: CD8+ T cells from blood, sampled after autologous CMV-specific T cell therapy. These receptors were collected from a human patient who had received a solid organ transplant and had CMV disease. Some T cells may originate from the graft donor. CDR3s include the opening cysteine and the closing phenylalanine or tryptophan. Each record gives: J gene, V gene, CDR3 protein.

j_call: TRBJ2-1
v_call: TRBV28
cdr3_aa: CASSTSSKGNEQFF

j_call: TRBJ2-6
v_call: TRBV19
cdr3_aa: CASSPGDGASGANVLTF

j_call: TRBJ2-5
v_call: TRBV19
cdr3_aa: CASSMWLADETQYF

j_call: TRBJ2-3
v_call: TRBV7-3
cdr3_aa: CASSPTSRRTDTQYF

j_call: TRBJ2-7
v_call: TRBV5-6
cdr3_aa: CASSLGGPGSYEQYF

j_call: TRBJ2-7
v_call: TRBV7-9
cdr3_aa: CASSPTGFVAGSYEQYF

j_call: TRBJ2-1
v_call: TRBV4-2
cdr3_aa: CASSLAWEGQYNEQFF

j_call: TRBJ1-3
v_call: TRBV19
cdr3_aa: CASSIGRHSGNTIYF

j_call: TRBJ1-1
v_call: TRBV19
cdr3_aa: CASSIPLGQPNTEAFF

j_call: TRBJ1-2
v_call: TRBV7-9
cdr3_aa: CASSWATGGNYGYTF

j_call: TRBJ2-7
v_call: TRBV4-1
cdr3_aa: CASSQDMGEGPREQYF

j_call: TRBJ2-5
v_call: TRBV25-1
cdr3_aa: CASRDRGETQYF

j_call: TRBJ2-1
v_call: TRBV11-3
cdr3_aa: CASSSDRPNEQFF

j_call: TRBJ2-7
v_call: TRBV28
cdr3_aa: CASSLRLPENSYEQYF

j_call: TRBJ2-5
v_call: TRBV7-2
cdr3_aa: CASSHVLGETQYF

j_call: TRBJ2-7
v_call: TRBV9
cdr3_aa: CASSVGRGVTYEQYF

j_call: TRBJ2-5
v_call: TRBV19
cdr3_aa: CASSIDLRVLAQGGQETQYF

j_call: TRBJ2-1
v_call: TRBV7-8
cdr3_aa: CASSLGLAGDYNEQFF

j_call: TRBJ2-3
v_call: TRBV2
cdr3_aa: CASSSGLAGPWTDTQYF

j_call: TRBJ1-5
v_call: TRBV6-6
cdr3_aa: CASSSAANQPQHF

j_call: TRBJ2-7
v_call: TRBV4-1
cdr3_aa: CASSQALGGEQYF

j_call: TRBJ2-1
v_call: TRBV19
cdr3_aa: CASSMVGINEQFF

j_call: TRBJ1-2
v_call: TRBV19
cdr3_aa: CASTWGEYYGYTF

j_call: TRBJ1-1
v_call: TRBV7-8
cdr3_aa: CASSLGDSPITEAFF

j_call: TRBJ2-7
v_call: TRBV4-1
cdr3_aa: CASSQDGYEQYF

j_call: TRBJ2-3
v_call: TRBV7-6
cdr3_aa: CASSTILAGIADTQYF

j_call: TRBJ2-3
v_call: TRBV7-8
cdr3_aa: CASSLPSRGTDTQYF

j_call: TRBJ1-5
v_call: TRBV7-6
cdr3_aa: CASSWSTSPRDSNQPQHF

j_call: TRBJ2-7
v_call: TRBV27
cdr3_aa: CASSGDENEQYF

j_call: TRBJ2-5
v_call: TRBV6-6
cdr3_aa: CASTQIKETQYF

j_call: TRBJ1-4
v_call: TRBV2
cdr3_aa: CASSEGRFNEKLFF

j_call: TRBJ2-7
v_call: TRBV30
cdr3_aa: CAHPRVYEQYF

j_call: TRBJ2-5
v_call: TRBV9
cdr3_aa: CASSGSGRGQETQYF

j_call: TRBJ1-1
v_call: TRBV4-2
cdr3_aa: CASSQDQGQYTEAFF

j_call: TRBJ1-1
v_call: TRBV4-1
cdr3_aa: CASSQVGQNTEAFF

j_call: TRBJ2-7
v_call: TRBV7-2
cdr3_aa: CASSYGRDAYEQYF

j_call: TRBJ1-1
v_call: TRBV4-3
cdr3_aa: CASSQDGVGDLGTEAFF

j_call: TRBJ2-7
v_call: TRBV9
cdr3_aa: CASSDPGQGAYEQYF

j_call: TRBJ1-1
v_call: TRBV11-2
cdr3_aa: CASSRYGQGDLNTEAFF

j_call: TRBJ2-5
v_call: TRBV21-1
cdr3_aa: CASSKVEGAETQYF

j_call: TRBJ1-1
v_call: TRBV9
cdr3_aa: CASSSQGGELNTEAFF

j_call: TRBJ2-2
v_call: TRBV4-2
cdr3_aa: CASSQKVGGNTGELFF

j_call: TRBJ2-3
v_call: TRBV7-7
cdr3_aa: CASSLGGRDTDTQYF

j_call: TRBJ1-1
v_call: TRBV7-9
cdr3_aa: CASSLAYEGQGAFF

j_call: TRBJ2-2
v_call: TRBV9
cdr3_aa: CASSDPVTLAGGSGELFF

j_call: TRBJ1-5
v_call: TRBV19
cdr3_aa: CASSIVAGVQRAQHF